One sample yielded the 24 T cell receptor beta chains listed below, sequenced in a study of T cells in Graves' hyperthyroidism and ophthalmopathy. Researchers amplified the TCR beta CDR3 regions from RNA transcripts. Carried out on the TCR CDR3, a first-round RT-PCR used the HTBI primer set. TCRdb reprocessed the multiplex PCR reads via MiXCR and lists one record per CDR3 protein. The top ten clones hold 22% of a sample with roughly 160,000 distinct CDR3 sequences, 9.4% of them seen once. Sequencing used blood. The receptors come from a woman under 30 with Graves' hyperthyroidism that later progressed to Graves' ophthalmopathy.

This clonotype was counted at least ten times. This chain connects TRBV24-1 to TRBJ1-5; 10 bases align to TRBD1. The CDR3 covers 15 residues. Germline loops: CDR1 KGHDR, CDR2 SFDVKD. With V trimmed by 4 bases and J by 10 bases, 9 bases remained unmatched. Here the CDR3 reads CATSDPGQGSNPQHF. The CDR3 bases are TGTGCCACCAGTGACCCGGGACAGGGGAGTAATCCCCAGCATTTT.

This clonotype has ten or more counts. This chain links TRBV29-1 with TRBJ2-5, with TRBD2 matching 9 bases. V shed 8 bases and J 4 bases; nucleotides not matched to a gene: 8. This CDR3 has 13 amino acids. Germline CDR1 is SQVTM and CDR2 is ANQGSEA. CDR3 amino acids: CSSRGGAGETQYF. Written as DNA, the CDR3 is TGCAGCTCGCGCGGGGGGGCAGGAGAGACCCAGTACTTC.

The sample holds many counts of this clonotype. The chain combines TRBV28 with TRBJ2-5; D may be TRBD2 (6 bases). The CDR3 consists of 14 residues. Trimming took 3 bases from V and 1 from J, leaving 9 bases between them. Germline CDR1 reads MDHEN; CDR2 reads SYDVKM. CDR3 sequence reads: CASSFRGLQETQYF. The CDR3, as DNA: TGTGCCAGCAGTTTCCGGGGACTCCAAGAGACCCAGTACTTC. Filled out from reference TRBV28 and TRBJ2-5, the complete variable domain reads DVKVTQSSRYLVKRTGEKVFLECVQDMDHENMFWYRQDPGLGLRLIYFSYDVKMKEKGDIPEGYSVSREKKERFSLILESASTNQTSMYLCASSFRGLQETQYFGPGTRLLVL.

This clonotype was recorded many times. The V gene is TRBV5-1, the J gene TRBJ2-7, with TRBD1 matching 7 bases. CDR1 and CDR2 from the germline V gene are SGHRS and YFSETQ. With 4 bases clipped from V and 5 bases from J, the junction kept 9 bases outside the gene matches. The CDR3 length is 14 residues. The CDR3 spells CASSQDRRGNEQYF. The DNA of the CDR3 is TGCGCCAGCAGCCAGGACAGGAGAGGCAACGAGCAGTACTTC.

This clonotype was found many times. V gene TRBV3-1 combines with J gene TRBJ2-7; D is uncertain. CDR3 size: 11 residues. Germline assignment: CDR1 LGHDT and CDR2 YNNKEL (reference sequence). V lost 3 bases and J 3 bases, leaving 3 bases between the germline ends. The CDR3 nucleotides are TGTGCCAGCAGCCACCGCTACGAGCAGTACTTC. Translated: CASSHRYEQYF.

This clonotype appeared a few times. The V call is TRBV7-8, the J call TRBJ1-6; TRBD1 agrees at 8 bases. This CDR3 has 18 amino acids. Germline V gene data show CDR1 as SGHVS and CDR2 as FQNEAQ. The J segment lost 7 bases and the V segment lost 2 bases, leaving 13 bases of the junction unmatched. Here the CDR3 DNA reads TGTGCCAGCAGCTTATCCTCCTCCCAGGGGGCGCGGAATTCACCCCTCCACTTT. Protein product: CASSLSSSQGARNSPLHF.

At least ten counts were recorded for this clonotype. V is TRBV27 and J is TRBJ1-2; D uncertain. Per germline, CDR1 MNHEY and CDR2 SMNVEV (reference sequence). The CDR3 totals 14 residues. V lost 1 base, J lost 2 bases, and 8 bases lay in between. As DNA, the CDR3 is TGTGCCAGCAGTTTATTAGCCTCAAACTATGGCTACACCTTC. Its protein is CASSLLASNYGYTF.

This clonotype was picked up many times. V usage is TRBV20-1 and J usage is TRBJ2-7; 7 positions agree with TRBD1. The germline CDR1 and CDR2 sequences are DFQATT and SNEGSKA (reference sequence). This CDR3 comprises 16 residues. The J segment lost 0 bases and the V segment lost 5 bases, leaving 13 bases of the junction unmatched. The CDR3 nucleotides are TGCAGTGCTCACCACCTTACAGGGGACCCCTCCTACGAGCAGTACTTC. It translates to CSAHHLTGDPSYEQYF.

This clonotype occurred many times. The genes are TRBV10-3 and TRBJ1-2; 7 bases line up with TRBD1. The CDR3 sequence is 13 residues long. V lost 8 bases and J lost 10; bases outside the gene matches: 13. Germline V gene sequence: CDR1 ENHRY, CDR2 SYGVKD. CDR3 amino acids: CAIQTHGTEDYTF. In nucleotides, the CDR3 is TGTGCCATCCAAACCCACGGGACAGAAGACTACACCTTC.

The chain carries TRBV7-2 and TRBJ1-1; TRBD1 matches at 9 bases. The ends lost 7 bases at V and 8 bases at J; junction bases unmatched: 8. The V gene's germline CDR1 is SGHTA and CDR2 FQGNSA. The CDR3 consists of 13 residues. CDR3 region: CASNRDRVVEAFF. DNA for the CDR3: TGTGCCAGCAACCGGGACAGGGTGGTAGAAGCTTTCTTT.

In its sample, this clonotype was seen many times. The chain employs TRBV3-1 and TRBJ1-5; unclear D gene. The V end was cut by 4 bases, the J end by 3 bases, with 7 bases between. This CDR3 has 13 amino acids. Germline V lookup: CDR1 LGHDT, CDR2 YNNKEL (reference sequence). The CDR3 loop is CASSPEFNQPQHF. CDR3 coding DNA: TGTGCCAGCAGCCCAGAGTTCAATCAGCCCCAGCATTTT.

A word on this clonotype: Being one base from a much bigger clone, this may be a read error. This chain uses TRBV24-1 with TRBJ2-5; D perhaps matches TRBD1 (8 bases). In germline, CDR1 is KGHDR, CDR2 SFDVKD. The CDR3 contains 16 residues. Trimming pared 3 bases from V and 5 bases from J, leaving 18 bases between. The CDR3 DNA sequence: TGTGCCACCAGTGATCTGGGACTATCAGGGGGCGAGACCCAGTACTTC. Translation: CATSDLGLSGGETQYF.

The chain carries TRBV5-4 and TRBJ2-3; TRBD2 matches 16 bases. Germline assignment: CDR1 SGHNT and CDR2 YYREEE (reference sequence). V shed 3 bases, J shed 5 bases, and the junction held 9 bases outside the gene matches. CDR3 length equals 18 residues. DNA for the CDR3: TGTGCCAGCAGCTCTGGGGGACTAGCGGGGGGGCCTGGAGATACGCAGTATTTT. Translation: CASSSGGLAGGPGDTQYF.

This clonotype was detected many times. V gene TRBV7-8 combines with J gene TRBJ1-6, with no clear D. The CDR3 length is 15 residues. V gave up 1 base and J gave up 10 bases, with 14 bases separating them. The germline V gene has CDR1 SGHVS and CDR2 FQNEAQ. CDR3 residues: CASSLDPRYTSPLHF. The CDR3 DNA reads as TGTGCCAGCAGCTTAGATCCCAGATATACGTCACCCCTCCACTTT.

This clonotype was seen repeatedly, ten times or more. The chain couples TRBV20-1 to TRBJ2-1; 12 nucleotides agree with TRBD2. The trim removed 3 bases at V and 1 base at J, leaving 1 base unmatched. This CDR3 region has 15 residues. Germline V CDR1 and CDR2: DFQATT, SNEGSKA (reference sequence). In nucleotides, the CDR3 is TGCAGTGCTAGGGGGACTAGCGGGTCCTACAATGAGCAGTTCTTC. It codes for CSARGTSGSYNEQFF.

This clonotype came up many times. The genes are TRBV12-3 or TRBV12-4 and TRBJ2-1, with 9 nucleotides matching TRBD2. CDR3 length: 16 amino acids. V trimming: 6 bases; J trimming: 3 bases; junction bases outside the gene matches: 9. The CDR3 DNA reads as TGTGCCAGCAGCCGCCCCGGGACTAGCCGCTACAATGAGCAGTTCTTC. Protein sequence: CASSRPGTSRYNEQFF.

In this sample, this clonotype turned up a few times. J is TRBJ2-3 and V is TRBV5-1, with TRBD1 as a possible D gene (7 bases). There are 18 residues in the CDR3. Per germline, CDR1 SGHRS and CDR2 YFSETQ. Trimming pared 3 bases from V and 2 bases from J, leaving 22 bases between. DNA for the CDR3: TGCGCCAGCAGCTCTGGAGGGGGCTCCACAACATCCACAGATACGCAGTATTTT. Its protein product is CASSSGGGSTTSTDTQYF.

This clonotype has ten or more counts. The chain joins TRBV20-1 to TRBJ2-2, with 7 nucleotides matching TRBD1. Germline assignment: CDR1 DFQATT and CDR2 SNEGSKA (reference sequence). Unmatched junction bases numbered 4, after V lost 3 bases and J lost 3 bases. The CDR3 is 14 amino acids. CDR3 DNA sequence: TGCAGTGCTAGTGAACAGGGGTACACCGGGGAGCTGTTTTTT. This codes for CSASEQGYTGELFF.

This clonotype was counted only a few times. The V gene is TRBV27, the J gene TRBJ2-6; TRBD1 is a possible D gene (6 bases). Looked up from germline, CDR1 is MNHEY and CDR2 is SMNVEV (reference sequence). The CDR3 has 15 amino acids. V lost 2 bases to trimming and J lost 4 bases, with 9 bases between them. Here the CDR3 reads CASSLDRRGANVLTF. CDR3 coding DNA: TGTGCCAGCAGTTTAGACAGGAGGGGGGCCAACGTCCTGACTTTC.

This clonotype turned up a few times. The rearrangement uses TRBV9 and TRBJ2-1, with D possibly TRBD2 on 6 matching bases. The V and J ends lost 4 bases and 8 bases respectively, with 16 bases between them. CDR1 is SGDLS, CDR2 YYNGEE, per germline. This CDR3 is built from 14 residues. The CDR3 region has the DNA TGTGCCAGCAGCTCGGTGGGGGGATTGGATGAGCAGTTCTTC. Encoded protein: CASSSVGGLDEQFF.

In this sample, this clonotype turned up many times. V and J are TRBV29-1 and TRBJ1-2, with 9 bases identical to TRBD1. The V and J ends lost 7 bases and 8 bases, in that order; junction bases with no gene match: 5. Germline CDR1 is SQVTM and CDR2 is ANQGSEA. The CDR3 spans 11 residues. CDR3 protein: CSGRTGEGYTF. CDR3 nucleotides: TGCAGCGGTAGGACAGGGGAGGGCTACACCTTC.

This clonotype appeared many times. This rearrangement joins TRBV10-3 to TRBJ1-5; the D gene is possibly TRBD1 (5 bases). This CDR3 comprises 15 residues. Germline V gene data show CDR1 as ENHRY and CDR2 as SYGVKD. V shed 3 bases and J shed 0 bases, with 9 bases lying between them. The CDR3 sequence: CAISDGGDSNQPQHF. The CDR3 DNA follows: TGTGCCATCAGTGACGGGGGGGATAGCAATCAGCCCCAGCATTTT.

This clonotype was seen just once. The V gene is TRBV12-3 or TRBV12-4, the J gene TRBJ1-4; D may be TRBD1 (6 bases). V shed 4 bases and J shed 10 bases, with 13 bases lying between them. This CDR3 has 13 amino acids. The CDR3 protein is CASSSTGGSKLFF. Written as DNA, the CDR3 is TGTGCCAGCAGTTCGACAGGAGGGTCAAAACTGTTTTTT.

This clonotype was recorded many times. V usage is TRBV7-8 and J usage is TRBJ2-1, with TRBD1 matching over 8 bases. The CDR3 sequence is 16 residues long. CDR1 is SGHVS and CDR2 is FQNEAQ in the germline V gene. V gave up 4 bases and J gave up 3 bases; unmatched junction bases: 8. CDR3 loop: CASSSLDRGLYNEQFF. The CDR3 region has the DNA TGTGCCAGCAGCTCCCTCGACAGGGGTCTCTACAATGAGCAGTTCTTC. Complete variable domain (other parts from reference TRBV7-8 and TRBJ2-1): GAGVSQSPRYKVAKRGQDVALRCDPISGHVSLFWYQQALGQGPEFLTYFQNEAQLDKSGLPSDRFFAERPEGSVSTLKIQRTQQEDSAVYLCASSSLDRGLYNEQFFGPGTRLTVL.